The sequence of this TCR beta chain was determined in a study of shared clonotypes between healthy human individuals. This clone was counted a few times. Antigen specificity is unknown. General observations from the study: The study sampled only blood, and tissue repertoires likely differ.

The CDR3 spans 16 residues. Per the germline V gene, CDR1 is SGHRS and CDR2 is YFSETQ. Trimming cost V 3 bases and J 0 bases; bases outside gene matches: 8. Deep-level assay runs were performed. Sorted subsets were amplified in replicate PCRs using around 220 ng DNA, 30,000 to 35,000 T cell genomes. Libraries were prepared by immunoSEQ multiplex PCR; TCRdb keeps only in-frame clonotypes and omits some of them. The profile shows 550,000 to 800,000 clones, 74% of them singletons. The sequence was collected from a woman in her 30s in good health. The chain carries TRBV5-1 and TRBJ1-1, with 7 positions matching TRBD1. Sequenced material: memory CD4+ T cells sorted from blood. Described subset: CD45RA-negative fraction. The chain's CDR3 is CASSWETGIMNTEAFF. The DNA of the CDR3 is TGCGCCAGCAGCTGGGAGACAGGGATCATGAACACTGAAGCTTTCTTT.